A single sample gave rise to the 3 T cell receptor beta chains below, sequenced in a study of control samples from healthy donors and cancer patients. Data came from immunoSEQ multiplex PCR; TCRdb stores just in-frame clones and leaves some out. This table holds tens of thousands of clones, around 90% found once. The sequenced material came from PBMCs. Receptors originate from a woman aged 40 to 49 with head and neck cancer.

The rearrangement joins TRBV11-1 to TRBJ2-3; D remains ambiguous. V shed 1 base and J shed 1 base, with 9 bases lying between them. Per the germline V gene, CDR1 is SGHAT and CDR2 is FQDESV (reference sequence). The CDR3 consists of 15 residues. The CDR3 reads CASSLGVVGTDTQYF. The CDR3 nucleotides are TGTGCCAGCAGCTTAGGTGTGGTTGGCACAGATACGCAGTATTTT.

The chain couples TRBV2 to TRBJ1-1; a weak D match, TRBD1 (5 bases). Trimming took 5 bases from V and 5 from J, leaving 15 bases between them. Germline CDR1 and CDR2: SNHLY and FYNNEI. This CDR3 is 14 amino acids long. Written as DNA, the CDR3 is TGTGCCAGCAGTATTTCCCGGACACGAACTGAAGCTTTCTTT. Translation gives CASSISRTRTEAFF.

About this clone itself: It may be a read error: a sequence one base away is much more abundant. This CDR3 reads CASSFSPYRRDLTYEQYF. CDR3 DNA: TGTGCCAGCAGCTTTTCCCCTTATAGACGGGACCTTACCTACGAGCAGTACTTC. This chain connects TRBV5-5 to TRBJ2-7; D may match TRBD1 or TRBD2 (5 bases each). The germline CDR1 and CDR2 sequences are SGHKS and YYEKEE (reference sequence). Trimming removed 2 bases from V and 2 bases from J, with 23 bases in between. The CDR3 loop spans 18 amino acids.